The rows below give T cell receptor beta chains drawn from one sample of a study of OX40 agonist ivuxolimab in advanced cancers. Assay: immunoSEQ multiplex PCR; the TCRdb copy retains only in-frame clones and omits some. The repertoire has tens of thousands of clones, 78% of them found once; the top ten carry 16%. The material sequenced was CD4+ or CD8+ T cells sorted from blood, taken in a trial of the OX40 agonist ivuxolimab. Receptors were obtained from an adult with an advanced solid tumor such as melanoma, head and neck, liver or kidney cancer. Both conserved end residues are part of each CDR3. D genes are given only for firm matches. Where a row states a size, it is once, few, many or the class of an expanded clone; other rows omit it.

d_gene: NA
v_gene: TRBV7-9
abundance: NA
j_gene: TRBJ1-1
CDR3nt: TGTGCCAGCAGCGCCGACGGGAACACTGAAGCTTTCTTT
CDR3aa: CASSADGNTEAFF

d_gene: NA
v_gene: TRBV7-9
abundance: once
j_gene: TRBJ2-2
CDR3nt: TGTGCCAGCAGGAGAGGTGGGGGTACCCCCCCCGCCCCAGGGGAGCTGTTTTTT
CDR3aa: CASRRGGGTPPAPGELFF

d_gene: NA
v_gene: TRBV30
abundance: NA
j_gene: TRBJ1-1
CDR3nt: TGTGCCTGGAGTGTATGGGGGGCTTACACTGAAGCTTTCTTT
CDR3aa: CAWSVWGAYTEAFF

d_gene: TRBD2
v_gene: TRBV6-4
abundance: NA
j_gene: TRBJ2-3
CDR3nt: TGTGCCAGCAGTGACAAAGGCCTAGCGGAGACAGATACGCAGTATTTT
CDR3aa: CASSDKGLAETDTQYF

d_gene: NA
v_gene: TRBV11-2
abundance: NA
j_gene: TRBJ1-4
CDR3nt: TGTGCCAGCACCACTACAGGGAGCCGACTTGCAACTAATGAAAAACTGTTTTTT
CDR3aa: CASTTTGSRLATNEKLFF

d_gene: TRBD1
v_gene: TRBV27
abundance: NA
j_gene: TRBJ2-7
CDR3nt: TGTGCCAGCAGTCAGACAGGGCCGTTGGAGGAGCAGTACTTC
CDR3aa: CASSQTGPLEEQYF

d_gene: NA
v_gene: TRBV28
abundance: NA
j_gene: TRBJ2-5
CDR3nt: TGTGCCAGCACCGACCGGACAGTTAGATGGACCCAGTACTTC
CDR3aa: CASTDRTVRWTQYF

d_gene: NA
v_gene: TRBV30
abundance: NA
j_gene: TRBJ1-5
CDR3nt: TGTGCCTGGAGGGGAGGGGGGCTCGCCGGTAGCAATCAGCCCCAGCATTTT
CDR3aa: CAWRGGGLAGSNQPQHF

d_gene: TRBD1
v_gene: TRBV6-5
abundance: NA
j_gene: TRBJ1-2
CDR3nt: TGTGCCAGCAGCTGGGACAGCCGGGGCGGCTACACCTTC
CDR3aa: CASSWDSRGGYTF

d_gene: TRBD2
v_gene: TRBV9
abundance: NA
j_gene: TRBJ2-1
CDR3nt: TGTGCCAGCAGCCCTCCTGCTAGCGGGGCAAACAATGAGCAGTTCTTC
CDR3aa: CASSPPASGANNEQFF

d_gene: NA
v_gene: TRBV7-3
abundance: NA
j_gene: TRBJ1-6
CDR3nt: TGTGCCAGCAGCGGATGGGAGCCGGCGGGAAATAATTCACCCCTCCACTTT
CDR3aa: CASSGWEPAGNNSPLHF

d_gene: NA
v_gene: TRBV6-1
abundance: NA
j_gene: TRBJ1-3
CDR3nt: TGTGCCAGCAGTGAAAGCCGGGTCGGCGGAAACACCATATATTTT
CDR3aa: CASSESRVGGNTIYF